This TCR beta chain was retrieved from a study of regulatory T cells in long-lasting Graves disease. General study findings and limits: Lower TCR diversity was seen in persistent Graves' patients than in newly diagnosed ones. Persistent disease preferred TRBV28, TRBJ1-2 and TRBJ2-5.

Time point meaning: newly diagnosed GD, antithyroid drugs for less than 3 months. Generation of the TCR library employed RNA extracted from PBMCs. Graves' disease diagnosis relied on American Thyroid Association guidelines. Construction of TCR beta libraries relied on iRepertoire HTBI primers and on Arm-PCR targeting CDR3 regions. TCRdb fed the multiplex PCR reads into MiXCR, producing one record per CDR3 protein. The table lists about 350,000 distinct CDR3 sequences, 15% to 20% of them singletons. Per the germline V gene, CDR1 is LGHDT and CDR2 is YNNKEL (reference sequence). This CDR3 spans 12 amino acids. V gave up 0 bases and J gave up 10 bases, with 7 bases separating them. This clonotype was recorded at least ten times. What it recognizes is unknown. The same specimen was also included in a second study, on T cells in Graves' hyperthyroidism and ophthalmopathy.

The source is a woman aged 18-29 years with Graves disease. The material sequenced was peripheral blood mononuclear cells (PBMCs), taken at new diagnosis, from a patient treated with antithyroid drugs. This chain connects TRBV3-1 to TRBJ2-1; D ambiguous. CDR3 DNA: TGTGCCAGCAGCCAAGATTACTCGGAGCAGTTCTTC. It is translated as CASSQDYSEQFF.